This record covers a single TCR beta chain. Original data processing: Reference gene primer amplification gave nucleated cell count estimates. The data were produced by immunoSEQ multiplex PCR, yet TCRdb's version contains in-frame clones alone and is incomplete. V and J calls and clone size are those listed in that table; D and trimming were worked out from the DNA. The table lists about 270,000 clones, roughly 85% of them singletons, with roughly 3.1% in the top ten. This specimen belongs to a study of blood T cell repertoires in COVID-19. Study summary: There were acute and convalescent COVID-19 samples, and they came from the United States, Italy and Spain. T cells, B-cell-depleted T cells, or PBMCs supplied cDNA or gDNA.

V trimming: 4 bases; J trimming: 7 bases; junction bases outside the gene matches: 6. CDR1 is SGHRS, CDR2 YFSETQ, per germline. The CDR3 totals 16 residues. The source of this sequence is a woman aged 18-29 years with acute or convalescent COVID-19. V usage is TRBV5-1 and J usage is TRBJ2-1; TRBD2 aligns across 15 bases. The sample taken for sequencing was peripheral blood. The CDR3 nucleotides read TGCGCCAGCAGCGGACCCGGGACTAGCGGGAGGAATGAGCAGTTCTTC. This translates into CASSGPGTSGRNEQFF.